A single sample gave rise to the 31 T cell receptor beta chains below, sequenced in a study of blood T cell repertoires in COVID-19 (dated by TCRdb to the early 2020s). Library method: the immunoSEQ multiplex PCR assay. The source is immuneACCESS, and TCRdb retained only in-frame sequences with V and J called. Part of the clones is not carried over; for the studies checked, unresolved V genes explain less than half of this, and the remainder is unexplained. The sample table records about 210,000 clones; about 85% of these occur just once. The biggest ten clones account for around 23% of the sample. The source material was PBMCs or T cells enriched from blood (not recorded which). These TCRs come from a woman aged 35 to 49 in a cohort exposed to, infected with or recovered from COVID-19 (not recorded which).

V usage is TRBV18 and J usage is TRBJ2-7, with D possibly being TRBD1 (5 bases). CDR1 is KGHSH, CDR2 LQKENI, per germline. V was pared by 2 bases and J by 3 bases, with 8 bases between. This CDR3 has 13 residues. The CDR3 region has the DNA TGTGCCAGCTCACCAGCCAGGGACTACGAGCAGTACTTC. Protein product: CASSPARDYEQYF.

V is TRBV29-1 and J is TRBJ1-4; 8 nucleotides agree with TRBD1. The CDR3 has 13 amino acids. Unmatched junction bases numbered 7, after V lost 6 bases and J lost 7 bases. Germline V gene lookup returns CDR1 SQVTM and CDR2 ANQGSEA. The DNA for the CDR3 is TGCAGCGTGCAGGGGGCGCAAGGTGAAAAACTGTTTTTT. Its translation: CSVQGAQGEKLFF.

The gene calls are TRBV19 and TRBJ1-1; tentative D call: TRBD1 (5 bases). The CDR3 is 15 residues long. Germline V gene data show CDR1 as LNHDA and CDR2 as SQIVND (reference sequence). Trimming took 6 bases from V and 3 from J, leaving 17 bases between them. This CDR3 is CASRVFGGRDTEAFF. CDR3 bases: TGTGCCAGTAGAGTATTCGGGGGTAGGGACACTGAAGCTTTCTTT.

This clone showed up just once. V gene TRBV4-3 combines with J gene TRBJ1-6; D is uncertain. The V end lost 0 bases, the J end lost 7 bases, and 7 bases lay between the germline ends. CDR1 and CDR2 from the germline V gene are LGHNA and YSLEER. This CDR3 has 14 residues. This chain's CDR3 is CASSQDERNSPLHF. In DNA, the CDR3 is TGCGCCAGCAGCCAAGATGAGCGCAATTCACCCCTCCACTTT.

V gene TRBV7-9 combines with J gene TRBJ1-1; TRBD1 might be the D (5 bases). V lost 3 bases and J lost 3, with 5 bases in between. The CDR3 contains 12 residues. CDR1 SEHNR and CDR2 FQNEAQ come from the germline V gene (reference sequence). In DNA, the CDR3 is TGTGCCAGCAGCTTCAGGGACACTGAAGCTTTCTTT. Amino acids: CASSFRDTEAFF.

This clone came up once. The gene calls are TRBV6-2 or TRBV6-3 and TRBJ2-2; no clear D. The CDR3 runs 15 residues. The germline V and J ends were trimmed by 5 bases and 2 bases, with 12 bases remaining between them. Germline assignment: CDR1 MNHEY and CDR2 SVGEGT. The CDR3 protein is CASSGLTRNTGELFF. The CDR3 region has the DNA TGTGCCAGCAGTGGATTGACACGAAACACCGGGGAGCTGTTTTTT.

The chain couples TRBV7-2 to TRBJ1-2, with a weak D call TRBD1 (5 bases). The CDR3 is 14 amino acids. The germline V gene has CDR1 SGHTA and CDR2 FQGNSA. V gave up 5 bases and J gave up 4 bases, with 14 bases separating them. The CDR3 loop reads CASSLSGGGYGYTF. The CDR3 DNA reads TGTGCCAGCAGCCTGTCGGGGGGGGGCTATGGCTACACCTTC.

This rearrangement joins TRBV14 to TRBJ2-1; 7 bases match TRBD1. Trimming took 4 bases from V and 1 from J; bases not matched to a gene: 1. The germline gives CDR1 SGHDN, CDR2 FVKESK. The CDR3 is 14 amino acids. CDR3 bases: TGTGCCAGCAGCCCCAGGGGGTCCTACAATGAGCAGTTCTTC. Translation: CASSPRGSYNEQFF.

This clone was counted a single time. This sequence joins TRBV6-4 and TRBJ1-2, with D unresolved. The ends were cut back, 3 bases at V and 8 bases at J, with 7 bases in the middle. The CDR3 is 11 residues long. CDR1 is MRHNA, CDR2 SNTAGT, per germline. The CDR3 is CASSDYSGYTF. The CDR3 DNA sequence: TGTGCCAGCAGTGATTACAGCGGCTACACCTTC.

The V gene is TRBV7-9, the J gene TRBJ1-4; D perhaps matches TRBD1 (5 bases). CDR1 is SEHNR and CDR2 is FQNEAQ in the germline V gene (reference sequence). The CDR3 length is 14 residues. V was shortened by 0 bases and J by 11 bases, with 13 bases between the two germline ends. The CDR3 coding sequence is TGTGCCAGCAGCTTAGCTGTAGACCGGGGGAAACTGTTTTTT. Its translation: CASSLAVDRGKLFF.

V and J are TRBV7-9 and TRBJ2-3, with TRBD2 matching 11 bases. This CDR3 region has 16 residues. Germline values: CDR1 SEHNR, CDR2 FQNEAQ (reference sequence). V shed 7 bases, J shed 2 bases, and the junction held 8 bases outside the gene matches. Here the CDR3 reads CASTPRTSGFTDTQYF. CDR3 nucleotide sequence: TGTGCCAGCACCCCGCGGACTAGCGGGTTCACAGATACGCAGTATTTT.

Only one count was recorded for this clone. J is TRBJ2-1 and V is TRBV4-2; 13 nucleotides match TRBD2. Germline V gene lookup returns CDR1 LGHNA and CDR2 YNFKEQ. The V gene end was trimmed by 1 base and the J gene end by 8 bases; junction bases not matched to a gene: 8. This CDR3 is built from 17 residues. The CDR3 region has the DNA TGTGCCAGCAGCCAAGCCCGAACTAGCGGGGGGGTCGATGAGCAGTTCTTC. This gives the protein CASSQARTSGGVDEQFF.

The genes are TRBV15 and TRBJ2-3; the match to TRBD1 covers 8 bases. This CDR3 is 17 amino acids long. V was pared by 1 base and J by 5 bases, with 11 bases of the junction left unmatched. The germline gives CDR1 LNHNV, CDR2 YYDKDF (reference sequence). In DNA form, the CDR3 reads TGTGCCACCAGCAGAGGACAGGGGCTACGCGCCCGAGATACGCAGTATTTT. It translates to CATSRGQGLRARDTQYF.

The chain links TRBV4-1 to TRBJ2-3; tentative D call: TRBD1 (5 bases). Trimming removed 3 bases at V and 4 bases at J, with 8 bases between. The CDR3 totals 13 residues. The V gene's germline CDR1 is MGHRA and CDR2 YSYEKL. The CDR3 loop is CASSQGQADTQYF. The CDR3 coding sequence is TGCGCCAGCAGCCAGGGGCAGGCAGATACGCAGTATTTT.

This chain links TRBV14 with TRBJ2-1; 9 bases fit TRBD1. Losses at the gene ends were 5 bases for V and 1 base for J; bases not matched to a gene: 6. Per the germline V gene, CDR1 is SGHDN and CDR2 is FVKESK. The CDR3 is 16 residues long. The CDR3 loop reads CASSSQTGGSYNEQFF. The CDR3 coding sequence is TGTGCCAGCAGCTCCCAGACAGGGGGGTCCTACAATGAGCAGTTCTTC.

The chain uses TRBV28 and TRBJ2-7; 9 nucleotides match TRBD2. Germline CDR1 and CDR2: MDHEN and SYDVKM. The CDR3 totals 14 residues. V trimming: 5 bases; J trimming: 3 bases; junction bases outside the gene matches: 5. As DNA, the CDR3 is TGTGCCAGCAGTCAGCGGGGGGAAATCTACGAGCAGTACTTC. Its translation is CASSQRGEIYEQYF.

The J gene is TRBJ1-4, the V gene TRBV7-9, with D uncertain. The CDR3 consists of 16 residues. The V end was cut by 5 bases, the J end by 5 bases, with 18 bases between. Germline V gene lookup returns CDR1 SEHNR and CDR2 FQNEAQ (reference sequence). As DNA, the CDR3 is TGTGCCAGCAGCCCCTCCCCCGGGGAGAGCAATGAAAAACTGTTTTTT. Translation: CASSPSPGESNEKLFF.

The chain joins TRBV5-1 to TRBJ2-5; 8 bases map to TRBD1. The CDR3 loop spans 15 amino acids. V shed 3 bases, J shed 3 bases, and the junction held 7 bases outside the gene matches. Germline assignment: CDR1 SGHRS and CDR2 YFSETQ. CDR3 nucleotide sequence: TGCGCCAGCAGCTCGACCAGGGGGCGCGAAGAGACCCAGTACTTC. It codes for CASSSTRGREETQYF.

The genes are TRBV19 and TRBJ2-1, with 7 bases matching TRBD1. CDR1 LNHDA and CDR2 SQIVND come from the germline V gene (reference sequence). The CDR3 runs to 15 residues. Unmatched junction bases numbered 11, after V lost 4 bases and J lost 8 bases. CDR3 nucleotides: TGTGCCAGTAGTAAGGGGGCCGGCAGGGACGATGAGCAGTTCTTC. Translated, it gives CASSKGAGRDDEQFF. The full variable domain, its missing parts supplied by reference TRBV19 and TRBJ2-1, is DGGITQSPKYLFRKEGQNVTLSCEQNLNHDAMYWYRQDPGQGLRLIYYSQIVNDFQKGDIAEGYSVSREKKESFPLTVTSAQKNPTAFYLCASSKGAGRDDEQFFGPGTRLTVL.

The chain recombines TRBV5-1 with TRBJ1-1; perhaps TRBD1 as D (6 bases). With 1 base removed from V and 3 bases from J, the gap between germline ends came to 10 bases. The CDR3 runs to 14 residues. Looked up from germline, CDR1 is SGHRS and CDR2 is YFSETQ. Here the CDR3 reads CASSLLGGDTEAFF. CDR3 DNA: TGCGCCAGCAGCTTGTTAGGGGGGGACACTGAAGCTTTCTTT. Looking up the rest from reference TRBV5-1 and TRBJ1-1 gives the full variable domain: KAGVTQTPRYLIKTRGQQVTLSCSPISGHRSVSWYQQTPGQGLQFLFEYFSETQRNKGNFPGRFSGRQFSNSRSEMNVSTLELGDSALYLCASSLLGGDTEAFFGQGTRLTVV.

CDR3 amino acids: CASSVRQGTTNYGYTF. CDR3 sequence (DNA): TGTGCCAGCAGTGTACGACAGGGAACCACTAACTATGGCTACACCTTC. The rearrangement joins TRBV6-1 to TRBJ1-2; 7 bases line up with TRBD1. The junction had 8 bases not matched to a gene; V was cut back by 4 bases and J by 0 bases. Looked up from germline, CDR1 is MNHNS and CDR2 is SASEGT. There are 16 residues in the CDR3.

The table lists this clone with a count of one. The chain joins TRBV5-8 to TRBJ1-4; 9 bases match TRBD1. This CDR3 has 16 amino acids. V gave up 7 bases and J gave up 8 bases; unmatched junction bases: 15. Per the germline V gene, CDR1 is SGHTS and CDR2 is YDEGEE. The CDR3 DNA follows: TGTGCCAGCCGGGACAGGGTGCCCGCGAGTGTCGAAAAACTGTTTTTT. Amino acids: CASRDRVPASVEKLFF.

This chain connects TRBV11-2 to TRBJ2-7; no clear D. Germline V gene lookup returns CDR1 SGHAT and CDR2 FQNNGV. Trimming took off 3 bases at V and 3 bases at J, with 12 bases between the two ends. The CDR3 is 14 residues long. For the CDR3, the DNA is TGTGCCAGCAGCTTGAGTATCGGTTACTACGAGCAGTACTTC. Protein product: CASSLSIGYYEQYF.

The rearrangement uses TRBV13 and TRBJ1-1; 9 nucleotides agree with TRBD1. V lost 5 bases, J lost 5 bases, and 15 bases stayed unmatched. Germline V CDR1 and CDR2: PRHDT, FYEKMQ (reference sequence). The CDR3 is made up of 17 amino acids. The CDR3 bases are TGTGCCAGCAGCGCCGAGGGACAGGGAAAAAGAGTGACTGAAGCTTTCTTT. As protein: CASSAEGQGKRVTEAFF.

This CDR3 is CASSLERTADGYTF. The CDR3 nucleotides read TGTGCCAGCAGCTTAGAAAGGACAGCAGATGGCTACACCTTC. The chain links TRBV11-3 to TRBJ1-2, with D perhaps TRBD1 (6 bases). Germline CDR1 is SGHNT and CDR2 is YENEEA. CDR3 length: 14 amino acids. V lost 0 bases and J 6 bases, leaving 11 bases between the germline ends.

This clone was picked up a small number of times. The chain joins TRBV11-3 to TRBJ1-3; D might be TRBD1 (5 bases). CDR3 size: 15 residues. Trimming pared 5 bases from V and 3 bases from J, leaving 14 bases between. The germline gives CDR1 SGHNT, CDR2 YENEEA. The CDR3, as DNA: TGTGCCAGCAGCCCGATAGGGGTCGATGGAAACACCATATATTTT. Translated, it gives CASSPIGVDGNTIYF.

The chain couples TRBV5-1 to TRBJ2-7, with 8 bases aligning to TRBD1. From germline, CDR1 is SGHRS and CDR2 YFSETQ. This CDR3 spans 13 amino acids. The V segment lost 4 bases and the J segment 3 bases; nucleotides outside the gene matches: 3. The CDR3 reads CASSPGGDYEQYF. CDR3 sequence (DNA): TGCGCCAGCAGCCCAGGGGGCGACTACGAGCAGTACTTC.

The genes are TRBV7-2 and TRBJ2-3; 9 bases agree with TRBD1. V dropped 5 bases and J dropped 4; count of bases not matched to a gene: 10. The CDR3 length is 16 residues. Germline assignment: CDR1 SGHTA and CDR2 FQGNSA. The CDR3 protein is CASSQALGQGADTQYF. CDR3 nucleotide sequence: TGTGCCAGCAGCCAAGCGTTGGGACAGGGTGCAGATACGCAGTATTTT. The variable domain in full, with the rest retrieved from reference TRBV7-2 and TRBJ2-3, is GAGVSQSPSNKVTEKGKDVELRCDPISGHTALYWYRQSLGQGLEFLIYFQGNSAPDKSGLPSDRFSAERTGGSVSTLTIQRTQQEDSAVYLCASSQALGQGADTQYFGPGTRLTVL.

CDR3 bases: TGTGCCAGCGTGTCCACTAGCGGGGGCCTCTCCTACGAGCAGTACTTC. Protein sequence: CASVSTSGGLSYEQYF. This chain links TRBV28 with TRBJ2-7, with 11 bases lining up with TRBD2. The CDR3 sequence is 16 residues long. In germline, CDR1 is MDHEN, CDR2 SYDVKM. The V and J ends lost 8 bases and 0 bases, in that order; junction bases with no gene match: 9.

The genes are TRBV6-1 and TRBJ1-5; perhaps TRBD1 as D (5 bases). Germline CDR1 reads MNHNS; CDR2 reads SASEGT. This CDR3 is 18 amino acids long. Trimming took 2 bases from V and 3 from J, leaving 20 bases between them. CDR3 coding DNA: TGTGCCAGCAGTGAATACCTCAGGGCAGCAGCTAACAATCAGCCCCAGCATTTT. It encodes CASSEYLRAAANNQPQHF.

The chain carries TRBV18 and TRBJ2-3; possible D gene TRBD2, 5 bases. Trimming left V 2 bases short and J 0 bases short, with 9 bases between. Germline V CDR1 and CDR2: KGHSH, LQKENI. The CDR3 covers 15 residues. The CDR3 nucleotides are TGTGCCAGCTCACCAGTGACGGGAAGCACAGATACGCAGTATTTT. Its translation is CASSPVTGSTDTQYF.